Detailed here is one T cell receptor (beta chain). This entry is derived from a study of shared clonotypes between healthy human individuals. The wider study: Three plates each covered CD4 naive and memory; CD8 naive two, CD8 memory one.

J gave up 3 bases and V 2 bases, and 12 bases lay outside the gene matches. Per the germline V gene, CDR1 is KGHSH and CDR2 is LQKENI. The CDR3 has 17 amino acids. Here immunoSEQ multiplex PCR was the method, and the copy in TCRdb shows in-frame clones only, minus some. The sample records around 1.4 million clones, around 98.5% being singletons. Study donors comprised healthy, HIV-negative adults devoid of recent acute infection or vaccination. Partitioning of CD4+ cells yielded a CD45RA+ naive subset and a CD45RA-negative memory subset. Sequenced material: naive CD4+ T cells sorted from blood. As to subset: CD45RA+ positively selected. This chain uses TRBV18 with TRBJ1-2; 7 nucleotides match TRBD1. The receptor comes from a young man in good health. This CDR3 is CASSPAVGGASDYGYTF. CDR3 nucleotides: TGTGCCAGCTCACCAGCCGTAGGGGGCGCATCTGACTATGGCTACACCTTC.